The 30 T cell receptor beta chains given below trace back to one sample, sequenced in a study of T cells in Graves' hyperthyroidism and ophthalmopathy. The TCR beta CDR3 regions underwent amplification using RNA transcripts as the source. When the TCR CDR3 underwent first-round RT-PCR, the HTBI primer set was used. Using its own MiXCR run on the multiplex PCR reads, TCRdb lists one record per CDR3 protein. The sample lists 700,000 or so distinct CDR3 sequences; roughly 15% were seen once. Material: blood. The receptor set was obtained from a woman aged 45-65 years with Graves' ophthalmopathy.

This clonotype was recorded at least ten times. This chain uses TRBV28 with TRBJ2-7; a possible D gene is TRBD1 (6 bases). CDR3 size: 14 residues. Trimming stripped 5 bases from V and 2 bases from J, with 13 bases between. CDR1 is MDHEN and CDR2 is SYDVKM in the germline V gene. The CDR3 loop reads CASSIPDSTYEQYF. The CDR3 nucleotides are TGTGCCAGCAGTATCCCGGACAGTACCTACGAGCAGTACTTC.

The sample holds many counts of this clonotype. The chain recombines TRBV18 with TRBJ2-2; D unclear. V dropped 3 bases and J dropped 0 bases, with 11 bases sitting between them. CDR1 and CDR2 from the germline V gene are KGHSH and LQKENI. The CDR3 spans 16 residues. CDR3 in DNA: TGTGCCAGCTCACCTGTTTCTCCGTCGAACACCGGGGAGCTGTTTTTT. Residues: CASSPVSPSNTGELFF. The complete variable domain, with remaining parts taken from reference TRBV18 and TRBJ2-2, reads NAGVMQNPRHLVRRRGQEARLRCSPMKGHSHVYWYRQLPEEGLKFMVYLQKENIIDESGMPKERFSAEFPKEGPSILRIQQVVRGDSAAYFCASSPVSPSNTGELFFGEGSRLTVL.

CDR3 region: CSAISGRALETQYF. CDR3 nucleotides: TGCAGTGCCATTAGCGGGAGGGCCCTGGAGACCCAGTACTTC. The chain uses TRBV20-1 and TRBJ2-5, with 11 bases matching TRBD2. CDR1 and CDR2 (germline): DFQATT, SNEGSKA (reference sequence). The CDR3 consists of 14 residues. Trimming cost V 6 bases and J 5 bases; bases outside gene matches: 8.

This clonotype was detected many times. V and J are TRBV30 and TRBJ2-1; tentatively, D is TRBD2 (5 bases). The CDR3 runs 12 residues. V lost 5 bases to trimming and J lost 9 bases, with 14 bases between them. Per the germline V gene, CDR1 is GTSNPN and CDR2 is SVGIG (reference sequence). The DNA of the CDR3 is TGTGCCTGGCAGCGGAACCTCGGTGAGCAGTTCTTC. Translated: CAWQRNLGEQFF.

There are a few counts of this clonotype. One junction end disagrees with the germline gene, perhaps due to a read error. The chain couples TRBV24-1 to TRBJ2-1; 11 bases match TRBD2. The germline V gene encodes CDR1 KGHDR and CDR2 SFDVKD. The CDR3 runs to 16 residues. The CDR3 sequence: CATSDFTSGSFDEHFF. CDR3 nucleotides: TGTGCCACCAGTGACTTTACTAGCGGGAGTTTCGATGAGCATTTCTTC.

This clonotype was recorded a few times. The CDR3: CASSRLTGSRRYTF. DNA of the CDR3: TGTGCCAGCAGCCGACTGACAGGGTCACGGCGCTACACCTTC. J is TRBJ1-2 and V is TRBV2; TRBD1 matches 7 bases. J lost 9 bases, V lost 6 bases, and 13 bases had no gene match. The germline gives CDR1 SNHLY, CDR2 FYNNEI. The CDR3 totals 14 residues.

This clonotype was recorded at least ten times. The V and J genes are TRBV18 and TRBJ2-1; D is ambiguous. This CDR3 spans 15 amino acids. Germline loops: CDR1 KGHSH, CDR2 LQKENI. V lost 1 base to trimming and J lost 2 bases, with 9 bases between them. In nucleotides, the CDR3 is TGTGCCAGCTCACCACTTCCGGACCCCTACAATGAGCAGTTCTTC. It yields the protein CASSPLPDPYNEQFF.

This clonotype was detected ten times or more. CDR3: CATSRDLTYEQYF. CDR3 DNA: TGTGCCACCAGCAGAGATCTCACCTACGAGCAGTACTTC. The genes are TRBV15 and TRBJ2-7; no reliable D call. V was shortened by 0 bases and J by 2 bases, with 5 bases between the two germline ends. From germline, CDR1 is LNHNV and CDR2 YYDKDF (reference sequence). This CDR3 is built from 13 residues.

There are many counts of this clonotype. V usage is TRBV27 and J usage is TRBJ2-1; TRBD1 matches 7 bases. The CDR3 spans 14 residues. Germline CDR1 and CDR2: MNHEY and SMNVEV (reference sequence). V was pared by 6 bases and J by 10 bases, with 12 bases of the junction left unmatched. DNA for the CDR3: TGTGCCAGCAGGTTACAGGGGAGTGGACACGAGCAGTTCTTC. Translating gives CASRLQGSGHEQFF.

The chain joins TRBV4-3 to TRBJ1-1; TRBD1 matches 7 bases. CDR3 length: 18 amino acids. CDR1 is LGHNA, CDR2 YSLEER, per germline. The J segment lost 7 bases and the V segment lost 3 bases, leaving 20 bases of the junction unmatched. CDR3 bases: TGCGCCAGCAGCCACGAGACGCCAGGACGGACAGGAAGGAGTGAAGCTTTCTTT. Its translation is CASSHETPGRTGRSEAFF.

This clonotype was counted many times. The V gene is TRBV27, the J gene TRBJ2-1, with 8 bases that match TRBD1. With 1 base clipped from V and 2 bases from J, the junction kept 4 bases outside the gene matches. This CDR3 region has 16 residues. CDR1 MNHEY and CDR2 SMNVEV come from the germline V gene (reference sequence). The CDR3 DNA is TGTGCCAGCAGTTTATTAGGGACAGGAACCTACAATGAGCAGTTCTTC. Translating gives CASSLLGTGTYNEQFF.

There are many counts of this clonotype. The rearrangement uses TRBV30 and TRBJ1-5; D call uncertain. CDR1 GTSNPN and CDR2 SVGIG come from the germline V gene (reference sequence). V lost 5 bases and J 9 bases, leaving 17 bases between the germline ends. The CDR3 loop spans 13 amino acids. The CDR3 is CAWGEDSGTPQHF. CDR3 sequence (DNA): TGTGCCTGGGGGGAGGACTCCGGAACGCCCCAGCATTTT.

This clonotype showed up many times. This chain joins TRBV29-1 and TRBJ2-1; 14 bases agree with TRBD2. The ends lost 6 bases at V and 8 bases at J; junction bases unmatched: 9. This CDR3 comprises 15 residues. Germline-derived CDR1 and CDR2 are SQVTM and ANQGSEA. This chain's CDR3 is CSVGLAGGDVDEQFF. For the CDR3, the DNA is TGCAGCGTCGGACTAGCGGGGGGAGATGTGGATGAGCAGTTCTTC.

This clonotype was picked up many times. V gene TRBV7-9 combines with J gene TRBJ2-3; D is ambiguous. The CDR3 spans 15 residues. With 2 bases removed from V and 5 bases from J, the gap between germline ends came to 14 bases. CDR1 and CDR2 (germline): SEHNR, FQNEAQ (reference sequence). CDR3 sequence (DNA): TGTGCCAGCAGCTTAAACACCCCACGCGGAGATACGCAGTATTTT. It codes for CASSLNTPRGDTQYF.

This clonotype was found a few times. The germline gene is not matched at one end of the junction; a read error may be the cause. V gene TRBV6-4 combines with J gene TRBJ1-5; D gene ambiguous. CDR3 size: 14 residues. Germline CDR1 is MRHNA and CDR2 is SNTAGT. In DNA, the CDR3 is TGTGCCAGCAGTTACTCGATTTCGGTTCCGCCCCAGCATTTT. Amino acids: CASSYSISVPPQHF.

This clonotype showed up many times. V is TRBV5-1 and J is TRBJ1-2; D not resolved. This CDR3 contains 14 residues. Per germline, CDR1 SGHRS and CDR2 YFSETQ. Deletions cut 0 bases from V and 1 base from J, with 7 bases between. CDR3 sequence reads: CASSLELGNYGYTF. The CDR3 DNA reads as TGCGCCAGCAGCTTGGAGCTGGGTAACTATGGCTACACCTTC.

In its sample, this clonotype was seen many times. The CDR3 sequence is CASSQYWSGRASTTQYF. Here the CDR3 DNA reads TGTGCCAGCAGCCAATATTGGAGCGGGAGGGCCAGTACGACCCAGTACTTC. V gene TRBV3-2 combines with J gene TRBJ2-5; the table gives TRBD2 as D, unverified against the DNA. TRBV3-2 represents a pseudogene. The CDR3 runs 17 residues.

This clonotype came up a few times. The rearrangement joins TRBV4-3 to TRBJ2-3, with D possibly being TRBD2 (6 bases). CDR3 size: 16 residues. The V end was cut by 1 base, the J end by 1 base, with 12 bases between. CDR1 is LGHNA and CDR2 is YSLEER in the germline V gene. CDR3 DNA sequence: TGCGCCAGCAGCCAAGCCCCGGCTAGCGGCACAGATACGCAGTATTTT. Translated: CASSQAPASGTDTQYF.

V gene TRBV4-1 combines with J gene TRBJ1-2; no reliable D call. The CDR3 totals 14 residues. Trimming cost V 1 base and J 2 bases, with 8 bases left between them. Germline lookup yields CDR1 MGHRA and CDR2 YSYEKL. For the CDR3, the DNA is TGCGCCAGCAGCCAAGCCGGTTCGAACTATGGCTACACCTTC. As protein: CASSQAGSNYGYTF.

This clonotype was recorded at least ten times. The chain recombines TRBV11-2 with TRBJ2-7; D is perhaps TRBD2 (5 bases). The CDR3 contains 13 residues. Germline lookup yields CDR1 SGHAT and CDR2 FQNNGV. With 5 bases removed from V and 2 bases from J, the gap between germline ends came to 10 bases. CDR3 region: CASSHGGPYEQYF. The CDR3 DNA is TGTGCCAGCAGCCATGGAGGACCCTACGAGCAGTACTTC.

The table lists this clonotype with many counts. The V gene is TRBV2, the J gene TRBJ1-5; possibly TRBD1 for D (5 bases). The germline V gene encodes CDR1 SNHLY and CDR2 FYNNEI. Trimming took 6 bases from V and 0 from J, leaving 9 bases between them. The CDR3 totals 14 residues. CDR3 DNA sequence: TGTGCCAGCAGCCGGGACTATAGCAATCAGCCCCAGCATTTT. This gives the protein CASSRDYSNQPQHF.

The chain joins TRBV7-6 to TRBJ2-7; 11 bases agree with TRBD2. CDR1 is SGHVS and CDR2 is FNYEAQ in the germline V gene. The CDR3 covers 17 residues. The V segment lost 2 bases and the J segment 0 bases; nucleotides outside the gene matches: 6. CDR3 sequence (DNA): TGTGCCAGCAGCTTATCGGCTAGCGGGAGGACCTCCTACGAGCAGTACTTC. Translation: CASSLSASGRTSYEQYF. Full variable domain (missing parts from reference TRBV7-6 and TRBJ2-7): GAGVSQSPRYKVTKRGQDVALRCDPISGHVSLYWYRQALGQGPEFLTYFNYEAQQDKSGLPNDRFSAERPEGSISTLTIQRTEQRDSAMYRCASSLSASGRTSYEQYFGPGTRLTVT.

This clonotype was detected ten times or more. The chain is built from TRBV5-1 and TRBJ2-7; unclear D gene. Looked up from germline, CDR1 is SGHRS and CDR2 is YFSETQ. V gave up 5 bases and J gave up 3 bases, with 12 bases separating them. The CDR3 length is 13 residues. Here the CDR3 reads CASRSRTDYEQYF. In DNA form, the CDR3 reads TGCGCCAGCAGATCTCGGACGGACTACGAGCAGTACTTC.

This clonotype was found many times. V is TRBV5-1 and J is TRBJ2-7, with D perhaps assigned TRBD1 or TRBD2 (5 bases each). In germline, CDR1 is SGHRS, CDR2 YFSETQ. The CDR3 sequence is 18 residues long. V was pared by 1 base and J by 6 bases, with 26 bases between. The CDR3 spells CASSLKVPGTLTPGEQYF. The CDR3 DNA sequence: TGCGCCAGCAGCTTGAAGGTTCCCGGGACGCTCACACCGGGCGAGCAGTACTTC.

CDR3 region: CASSDLRRPMTSGNTIYF. The CDR3 region has the DNA TGTGCCAGCAGTGATCTGCGGCGGCCAATGACCTCTGGAAACACCATATATTTT. This sequence joins TRBV6-1 and TRBJ1-3; no definite D call. V was pared by 3 bases and J by 0 bases, with 18 bases between. The CDR3 runs 18 residues. Germline V gives CDR1 MNHNS, CDR2 SASEGT.

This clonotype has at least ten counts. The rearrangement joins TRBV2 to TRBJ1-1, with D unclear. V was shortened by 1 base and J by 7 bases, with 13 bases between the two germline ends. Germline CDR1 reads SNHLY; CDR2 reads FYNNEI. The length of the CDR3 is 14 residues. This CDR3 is CASSEGAVGVEAFF. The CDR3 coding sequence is TGTGCCAGCAGTGAAGGGGCCGTTGGGGTTGAAGCTTTCTTT.

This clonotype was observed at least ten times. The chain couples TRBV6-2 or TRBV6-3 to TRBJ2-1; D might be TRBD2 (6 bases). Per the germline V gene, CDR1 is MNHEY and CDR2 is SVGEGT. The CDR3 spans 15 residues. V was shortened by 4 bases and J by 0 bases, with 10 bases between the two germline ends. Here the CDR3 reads CASSLVAASYNEQFF. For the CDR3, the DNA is TGTGCCAGCAGTTTAGTAGCGGCCTCCTACAATGAGCAGTTCTTC.

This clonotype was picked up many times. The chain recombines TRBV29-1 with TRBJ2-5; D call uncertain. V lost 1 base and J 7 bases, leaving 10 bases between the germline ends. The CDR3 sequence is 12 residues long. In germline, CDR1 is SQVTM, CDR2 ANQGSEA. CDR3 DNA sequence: TGCAGCGTTGAAGGGCGGAGCGCGACCCAGTACTTC. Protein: CSVEGRSATQYF.

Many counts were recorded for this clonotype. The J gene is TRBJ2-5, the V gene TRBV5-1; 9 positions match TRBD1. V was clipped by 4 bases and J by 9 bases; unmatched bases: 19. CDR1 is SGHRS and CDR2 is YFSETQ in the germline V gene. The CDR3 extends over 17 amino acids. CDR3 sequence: CASSVGPPGQGRSAQYF. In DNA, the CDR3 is TGCGCCAGCAGCGTGGGACCCCCGGGACAGGGCAGGTCGGCCCAGTACTTC.

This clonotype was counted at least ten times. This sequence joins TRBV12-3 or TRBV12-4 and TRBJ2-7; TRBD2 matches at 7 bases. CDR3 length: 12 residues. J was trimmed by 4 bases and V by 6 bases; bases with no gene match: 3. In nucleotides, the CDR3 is TGTGCCAGCAGCAAACTAGCGTACGAGCAGTACTTC. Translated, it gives CASSKLAYEQYF.